The sequence of this T cell receptor beta chain was determined in a study of spatial heterogeneity in lung cancer (dated by TCRdb to about 2019). Regarding the complete study: Beta-chain transcripts were consistently detected in greater numbers than alpha-chain transcripts, which likely reflects a higher abundance of beta-chain transcripts. In the raw uncorrected reads, each unique combination of TCR and UMI appeared more than ten times on average. The study linked features of the TCR repertoire to counts of nonsynonymous mutations, which were determined by whole-exome sequencing of tumor tissue. In non-small cell lung cancer, the study made a quantitative comparison of TCR alpha and beta repertoires among multiple tumor regions, matched nontumor lung and blood. Both alpha and beta chains were TCR-sequenced in approximately 220 tumor regions, around 64 matched nontumor lung samples and some 50 PBMC samples obtained at surgery. General conclusions and limits of the study: Ubiquitous expanded tumor TCRs were found in blood more often at tumor resection than at routine follow-up. Confirming at a functional level the hypothesis that regional TCRs recognize regional mutations was considered to require additional single-cell paired TCR alpha and beta sequencing.

Remarks on this clonotype: Which antigen it targets is not known. Per-base qualities were not stored, and no clone one base away is much larger.

The meaning of the sample's time point label: sample taken at primary tumor resection. Without any cell sorting, TCR sequencing was performed on whole RNA extracted either from tumor and nontumor lung tissue or from cryopreserved PBMC samples. Samples were obtained from approximately 77 patients with early-stage, untreated non-small cell lung cancer from the lung TRACERx cohort. Only patients with enough RNA available from two or more tumor regions were chosen for TCR sequencing. The CDR3 spans 16 residues, from the cysteine through the phenylalanine. The entry retains the CDR3 DNA only, 48 bases that are in frame from base 1. The germline V gene (reference sequence) yields SEHNR for CDR1 and FQNEAQ for CDR2. Cut back by 6 bases and 3 bases, the V and J ends lie 20 bases apart. Library method: 5' RACE. Sequencing used a NextSeq 500. The TCR library protocol attached a unique molecular identifier to each TCR cDNA molecule to allow correction of PCR and sequencing errors. The published analysis was carried out like this. Decombinator tools were used for TCR identification, UMI-based error correction and CDR3 extraction. Expanded TCRs were defined as those above a frequency of 2 per 1,000, corresponding to the top 1% of the tumor frequency distribution. Renyi diversity was calculated using the R vegan package after each repertoire was subsampled 100 times to 5,000 TCRs. CDR3 similarity networks were built from amino acid triplet string-kernel similarity, with CDR3s being connected when pairwise similarity was above 0.82. Through fastp at Q25 and MiXCR, TCRdb rebuilt clones from the public reads, retaining in-frame beta chains. For every CDR3 protein sequence, its rows merge into one entry that carries the most common genes and DNA. The V and J calls were determined by TCRdb, not by the authors. This sample has around 75,000 distinct CDR3 sequences in its table, and less than 15% of those were observed once. Over 5.5% of the sample is held by the ten biggest clonotypes.

This receptor was identified in a male donor with early-stage non-small cell lung cancer. The chain employs TRBV7-9 and TRBJ2-5; possibly the D gene is TRBD1, per 6 matching bases. The sequenced sample was PBMCs, obtained at surgery. The CDR3 amino acid sequence is: CASRPTSKGVEETQYF. The DNA is as follows: TGTGCCAGCAGGCCGACTTCAAAGGGGGTGGAAGAGACCCAGTACTTC. Extended through the reference TRBV7-9 and TRBJ2-5 proteins, this CDR3 yields the full variable domain: DTGVSQNPRHKITKRGQNVTFRCDPISEHNRLYWYRQTLGQGPEFLTYFQNEAQLEKSRLLSDRFSAERPKGSFSTLEIQRTEQGDSAMYLCASRPTSKGVEETQYFGPGTRLLVL.